Below, 15 T cell receptor beta chains from the same sample are listed, as sequenced in a study of beta chain features in type 1 diabetes. These TCRs' antigens remain unknown. General study results and limits: Patients with Type 1 diabetes showed moderately but significantly shorter TCRB CDR3s in all four CD4+ subsets.

Reverse transcription of all isolated RNA meant that expressed TCRB transcripts were sequenced. Method: immunoSEQ multiplex PCR; TCRdb's copy keeps in-frame clones and lacks some. The sample records 140,000 to 150,000 clones, about 13% being singletons. Sequencing was carried out using central memory CD4+ T cells from blood. Receptors originate from a man between 18 and 35 years old with type 1 diabetes.

The V and J genes are TRBV10-3 and TRBJ1-2; TRBD1 agrees at 8 bases. J was trimmed by 11 bases and V by 4 bases; bases with no gene match: 9. The germline V gene encodes CDR1 ENHRY and CDR2 SYGVKD. The CDR3 sequence is 13 residues long. Here the CDR3 DNA reads TGTGCCATCAGTGCTTTGGGACAGGAGGCATACACCTTC. It codes for CAISALGQEAYTF.

The chain is built from TRBV30 and TRBJ1-1, with a tentative D call TRBD1 (6 bases). The CDR3 has 13 residues. The V gene's germline CDR1 is GTSNPN and CDR2 SVGIG (reference sequence). V was trimmed by 2 bases and J by 4 bases, leaving 11 bases between them. CDR3 coding DNA: TGTGCCTGGAGTCCCCAGGGGATCACTGAAGCTTTCTTT. Protein: CAWSPQGITEAFF.

This clone has a handful of counts. J is TRBJ2-3 and V is TRBV29-1; TRBD2 aligns across 7 bases. The CDR3 consists of 14 residues. Germline CDR1 is SQVTM and CDR2 is ANQGSEA. V was pared by 6 bases and J by 0 bases, with 6 bases of the junction left unmatched. The CDR3, as DNA: TGCAGCGTCCTAGCGGAGACTAGCACAGATACGCAGTATTTT. This codes for CSVLAETSTDTQYF.

The chain is built from TRBV29-1 and TRBJ2-3; TRBD2 aligns across 15 bases. Trimming took 7 bases from V and 7 from J; bases not matched to a gene: 6. Germline V lookup: CDR1 SQVTM, CDR2 ANQGSEA. The length of the CDR3 is 14 residues. DNA for the CDR3: TGCAGCGCTGTAGGGACTAGCGGGGGGTATACGCAGTATTTT. Its translation: CSAVGTSGGYTQYF.

This chain joins TRBV30 and TRBJ2-7, with D unclear. Germline CDR1 GTSNPN, CDR2 SVGIG (reference sequence). This CDR3 has 12 amino acids. V was clipped by 2 bases and J by 0 bases, with 5 bases between them. The CDR3 DNA reads TGTGCCTGGAGTTTAATCTCCTACGAGCAGTACTTC. The encoded protein is CAWSLISYEQYF. The whole variable domain, filled in from reference TRBV30 and TRBJ2-7, reads SQTIHQWPATLVQPVGSPLSLECTVEGTSNPNLYWYRQAAGRGLQLLFYSVGIGQISSEVPQNLSASRPQDRQFILSSKKLLLSDSGFYLCAWSLISYEQYFGPGTRLTVT.

The V call is TRBV28, the J call TRBJ1-2; the D is unclear. The CDR3 covers 13 residues. CDR1 and CDR2 (germline): MDHEN, SYDVKM. Trimming shortened V by 7 bases and J by 2 bases, and 11 bases separated the two germline ends. The CDR3 sequence is CASNLAQNYGYTF. The CDR3 DNA reads TGTGCCAGCAACCTTGCGCAAAACTATGGCTACACCTTC.

This clone was observed a handful of times. CDR3 residues: CASSFRAQGDYEQYF. The CDR3 DNA follows: TGTGCCAGCAGCTTTCGTGCGCAGGGGGACTACGAGCAGTACTTC. This chain joins TRBV5-4 and TRBJ2-5; TRBD1 agrees at 7 bases. The J call is uncertain, as TRBJ2-7 better fits the DNA end. The CDR3 sequence is 15 residues long. Germline V CDR1 and CDR2: SGHNT, YYREEE (reference sequence).

This clone was picked up a small number of times. The chain uses TRBV4-3 and TRBJ2-7; 8 nucleotides align to TRBD2. The V segment lost 4 bases and the J segment 4 bases; nucleotides outside the gene matches: 12. The germline CDR1 and CDR2 sequences are LGHNA and YSLEER. The CDR3 is 16 residues long. DNA of the CDR3: TGCGCCAGCAGCCCGGGAAGGGCTAGCGGGCATTACGAGCAGTACTTC. It encodes CASSPGRASGHYEQYF.

This clone was seen only a few times. The chain couples TRBV19 to TRBJ2-5, with 7 bases fitting TRBD1. This CDR3 is 18 amino acids long. The V gene end was trimmed by 4 bases and the J gene end by 6 bases; junction bases not matched to a gene: 20. CDR1 is LNHDA, CDR2 SQIVND, per germline (reference sequence). The DNA for the CDR3 is TGTGCCAGTAGTAAATCGTCGGGACAGAAGAATATCCGGCAGACCCAGTACTTC. Protein: CASSKSSGQKNIRQTQYF.

This clone was detected only a few times. The chain recombines TRBV18 with TRBJ1-5; 10 bases line up with TRBD1. CDR1 is KGHSH, CDR2 LQKENI, per germline. Trimming took 5 bases from V and 3 from J; bases not matched to a gene: 13. The length of the CDR3 is 18 residues. CDR3 DNA: TGTGCCAGCTCAAATGCGGCTCCGACAGGGGGCAACAATCAGCCCCAGCATTTT. Translation: CASSNAAPTGGNNQPQHF.

This clone was found a few times. V and J are TRBV2 and TRBJ1-2; D not resolved. Germline assignment: CDR1 SNHLY and CDR2 FYNNEI. V was cut by 7 bases and J by 2 bases, with 11 bases left in between. The length of the CDR3 is 13 residues. In DNA, the CDR3 is TGTGCCAGCAAGTTAGCGGAAAACTATGGCTACACCTTC. Residues: CASKLAENYGYTF. The variable domain in full, completed from reference TRBV2 and TRBJ1-2, reads EPEVTQTPSHQVTQMGQEVILRCVPISNHLYFYWYRQILGQKVEFLVSFYNNEISEKSEIFDDQFSVERPDGSNFTLKIRSTKLEDSAMYFCASKLAENYGYTFGSGTRLTVV.

This clone was seen only a few times. V gene TRBV5-1 combines with J gene TRBJ2-1; 10 bases line up with TRBD1. Germline V gene sequence: CDR1 SGHRS, CDR2 YFSETQ. CDR3 length: 15 residues. The J segment lost 6 bases and the V segment lost 5 bases, leaving 8 bases of the junction unmatched. The CDR3 region has the DNA TGCGCCAGCAGGTCGACCGGGACAGGGGTCAATGAGCAGTTCTTC. Its translation is CASRSTGTGVNEQFF.

This clone was recorded a few times. At the DNA level, this CDR3 is encoded by other sequences in the same sample as well. The gene calls are TRBV28 and TRBJ2-3; 7 nucleotides match TRBD1. CDR1 is MDHEN and CDR2 is SYDVKM in the germline V gene. V shed 3 bases, J shed 1 base, and the junction held 4 bases outside the gene matches. This CDR3 comprises 15 residues. The CDR3 sequence: CASSFGDRGTDTQYF. The CDR3 DNA reads TGTGCCAGCAGTTTTGGTGACAGGGGCACAGATACGCAGTATTTT.

This clone turned up a few times. The genes are TRBV16 and TRBJ1-2, with 7 nucleotides matching TRBD1. V dropped 0 bases and J dropped 7; count of bases not matched to a gene: 8. The CDR3 is 15 amino acids. CDR1 is KGHSY, CDR2 FQNENV, per germline. The DNA for the CDR3 is TGTGCCAGCAGCCAATCCTTCCAGGGGGTGGTTGGCTACACCTTC. Protein product: CASSQSFQGVVGYTF.

At least ten counts were recorded for this clone. The chain recombines TRBV29-1 with TRBJ1-1; D not resolved. This CDR3 is 14 amino acids long. Trimming pared 7 bases from V and 4 bases from J, leaving 19 bases between. Germline assignment: CDR1 SQVTM and CDR2 ANQGSEA. The CDR3 loop reads CSAAGLVLGTEAFF. The CDR3 nucleotides are TGCAGCGCCGCCGGACTTGTTCTTGGCACTGAAGCTTTCTTT.